This record looks at one TCR beta chain sequence and its context. The CDR3 is 12 residues long. CDR1 is SGHTA, CDR2 FQGNSA, per germline. The germline V and J ends were trimmed by 3 bases and 8 bases, with 8 bases remaining between them. Through a sample-barcoded 5' primer and a J-beta primer mix, a second PCR was run for about 6 to 12 cycles. Every single cDNA molecule received a tag from a template-switch adaptor with 12 random nucleotides. Using its own MiXCR run on the 5' RACE reads, TCRdb lists one record per CDR3 protein. The sample has about 1.8 million distinct CDR3 sequences; around half are singletons. The data are from a study of blood T cells in healthy people across ages.

The clonotype comes from a woman aged 40 to 50 in good health. The V and J genes are TRBV7-2 and TRBJ2-1; TRBD2 might be the D (5 bases). Sequencing was performed on blood. The CDR3, as DNA: TGTGCCAGCAGCTTCGAGGGTTATGAGCAGTTCTTC. It specifies CASSFEGYEQFF.